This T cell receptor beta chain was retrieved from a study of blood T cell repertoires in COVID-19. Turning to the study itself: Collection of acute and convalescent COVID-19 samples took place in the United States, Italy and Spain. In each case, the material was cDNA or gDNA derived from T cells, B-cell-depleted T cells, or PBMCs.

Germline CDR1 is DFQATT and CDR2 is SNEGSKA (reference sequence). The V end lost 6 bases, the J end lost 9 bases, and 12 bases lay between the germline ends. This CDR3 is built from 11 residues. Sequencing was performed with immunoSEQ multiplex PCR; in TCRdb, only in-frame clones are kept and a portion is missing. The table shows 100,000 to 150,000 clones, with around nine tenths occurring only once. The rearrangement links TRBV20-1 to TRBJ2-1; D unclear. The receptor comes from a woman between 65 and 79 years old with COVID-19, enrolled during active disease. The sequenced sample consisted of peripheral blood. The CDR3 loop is CSATTSGEQFF. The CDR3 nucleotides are TGCAGTGCCACGACCTCGGGTGAGCAGTTCTTC.